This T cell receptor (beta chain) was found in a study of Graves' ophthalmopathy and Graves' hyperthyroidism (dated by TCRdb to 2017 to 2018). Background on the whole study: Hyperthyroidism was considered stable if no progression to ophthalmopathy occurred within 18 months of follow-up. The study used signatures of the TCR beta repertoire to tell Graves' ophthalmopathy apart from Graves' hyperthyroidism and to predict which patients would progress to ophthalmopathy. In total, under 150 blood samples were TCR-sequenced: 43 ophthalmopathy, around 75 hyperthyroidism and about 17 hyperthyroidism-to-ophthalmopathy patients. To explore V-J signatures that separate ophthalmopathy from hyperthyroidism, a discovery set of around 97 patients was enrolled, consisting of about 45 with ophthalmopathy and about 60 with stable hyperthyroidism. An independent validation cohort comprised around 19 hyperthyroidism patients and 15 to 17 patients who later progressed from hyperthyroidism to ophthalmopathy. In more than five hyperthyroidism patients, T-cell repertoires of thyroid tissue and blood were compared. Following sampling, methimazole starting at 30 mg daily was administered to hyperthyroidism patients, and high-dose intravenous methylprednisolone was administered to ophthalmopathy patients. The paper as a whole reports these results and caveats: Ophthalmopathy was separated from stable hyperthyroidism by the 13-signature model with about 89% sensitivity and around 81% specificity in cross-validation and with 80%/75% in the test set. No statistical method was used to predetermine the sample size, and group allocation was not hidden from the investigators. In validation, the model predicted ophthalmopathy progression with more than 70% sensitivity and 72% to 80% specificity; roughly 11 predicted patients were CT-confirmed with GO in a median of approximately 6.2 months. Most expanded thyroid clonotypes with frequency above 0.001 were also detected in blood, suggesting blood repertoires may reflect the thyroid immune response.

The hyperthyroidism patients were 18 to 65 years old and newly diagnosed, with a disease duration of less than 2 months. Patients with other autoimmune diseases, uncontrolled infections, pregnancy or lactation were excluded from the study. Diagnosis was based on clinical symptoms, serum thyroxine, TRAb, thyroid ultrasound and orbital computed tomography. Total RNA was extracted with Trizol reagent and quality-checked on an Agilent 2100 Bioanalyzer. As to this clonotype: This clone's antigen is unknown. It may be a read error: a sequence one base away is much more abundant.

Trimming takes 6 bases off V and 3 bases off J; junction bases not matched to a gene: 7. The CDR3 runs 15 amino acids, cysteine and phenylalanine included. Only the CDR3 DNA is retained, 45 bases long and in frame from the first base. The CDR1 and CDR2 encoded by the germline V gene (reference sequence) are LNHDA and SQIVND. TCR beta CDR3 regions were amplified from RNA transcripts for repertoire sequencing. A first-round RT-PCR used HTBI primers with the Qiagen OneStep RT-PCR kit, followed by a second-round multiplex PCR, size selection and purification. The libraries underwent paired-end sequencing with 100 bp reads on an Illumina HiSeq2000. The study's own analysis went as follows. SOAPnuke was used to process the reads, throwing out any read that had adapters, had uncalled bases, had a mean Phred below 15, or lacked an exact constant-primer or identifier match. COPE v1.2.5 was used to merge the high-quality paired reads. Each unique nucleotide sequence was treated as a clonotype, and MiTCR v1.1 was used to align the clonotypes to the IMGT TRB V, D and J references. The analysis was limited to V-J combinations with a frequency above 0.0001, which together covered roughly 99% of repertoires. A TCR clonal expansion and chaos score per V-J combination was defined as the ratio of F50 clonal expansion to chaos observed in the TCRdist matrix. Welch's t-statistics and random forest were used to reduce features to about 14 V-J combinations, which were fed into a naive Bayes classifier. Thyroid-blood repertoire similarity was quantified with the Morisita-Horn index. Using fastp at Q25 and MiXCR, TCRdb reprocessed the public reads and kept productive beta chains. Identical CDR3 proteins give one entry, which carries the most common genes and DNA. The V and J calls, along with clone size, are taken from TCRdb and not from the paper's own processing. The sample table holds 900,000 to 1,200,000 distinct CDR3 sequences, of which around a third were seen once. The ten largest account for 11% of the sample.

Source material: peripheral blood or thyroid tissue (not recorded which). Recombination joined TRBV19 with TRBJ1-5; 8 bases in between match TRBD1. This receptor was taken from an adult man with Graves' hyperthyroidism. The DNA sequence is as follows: TGTGCCAGTAGGACCTTGGACAGGGCCAATCAGCCCCAGCATTTT. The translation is CASRTLDRANQPQHF.